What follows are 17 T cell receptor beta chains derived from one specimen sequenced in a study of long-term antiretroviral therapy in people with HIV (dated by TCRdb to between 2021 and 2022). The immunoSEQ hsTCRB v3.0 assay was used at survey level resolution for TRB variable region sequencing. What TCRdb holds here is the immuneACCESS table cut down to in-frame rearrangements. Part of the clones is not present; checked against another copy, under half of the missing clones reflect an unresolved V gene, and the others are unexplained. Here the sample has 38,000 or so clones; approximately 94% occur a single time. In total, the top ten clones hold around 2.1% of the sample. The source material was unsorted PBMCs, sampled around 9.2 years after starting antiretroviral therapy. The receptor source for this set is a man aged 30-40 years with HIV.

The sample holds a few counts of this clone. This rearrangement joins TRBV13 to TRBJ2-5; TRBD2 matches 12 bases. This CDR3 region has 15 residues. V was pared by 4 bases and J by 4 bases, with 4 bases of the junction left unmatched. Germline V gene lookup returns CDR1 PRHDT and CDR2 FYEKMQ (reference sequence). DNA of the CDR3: TGTGCCAGCAGCTACGGACTAGCGGGGATAGAGACCCAGTACTTC. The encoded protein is CASSYGLAGIETQYF.

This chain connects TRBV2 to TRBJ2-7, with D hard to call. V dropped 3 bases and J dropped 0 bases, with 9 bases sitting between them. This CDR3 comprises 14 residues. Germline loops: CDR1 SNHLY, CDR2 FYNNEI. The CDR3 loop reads CASSDNGISYEQYF. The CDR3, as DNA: TGTGCCAGCAGTGACAATGGGATCTCCTACGAGCAGTACTTC.

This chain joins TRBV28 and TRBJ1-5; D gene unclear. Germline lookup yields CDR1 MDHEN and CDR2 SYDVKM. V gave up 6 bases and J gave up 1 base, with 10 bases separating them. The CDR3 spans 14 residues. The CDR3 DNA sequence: TGTGCCAGCAGGAACGGACCCAGCAATCAGCCCCAGCATTTT. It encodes CASRNGPSNQPQHF.

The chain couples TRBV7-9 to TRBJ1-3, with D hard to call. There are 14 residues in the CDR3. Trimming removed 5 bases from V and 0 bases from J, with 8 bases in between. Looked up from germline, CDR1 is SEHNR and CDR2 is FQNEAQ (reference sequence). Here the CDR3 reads CASSPRASGNTIYF. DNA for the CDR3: TGTGCCAGCAGCCCCCGGGCCTCTGGAAACACCATATATTTT.

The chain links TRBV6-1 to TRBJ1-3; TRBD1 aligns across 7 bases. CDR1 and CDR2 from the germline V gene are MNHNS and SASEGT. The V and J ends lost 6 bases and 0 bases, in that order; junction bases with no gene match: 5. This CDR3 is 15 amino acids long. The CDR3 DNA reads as TGTGCCAGCAGCGACAGGGACAACTCTGGAAACACCATATATTTT. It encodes CASSDRDNSGNTIYF.

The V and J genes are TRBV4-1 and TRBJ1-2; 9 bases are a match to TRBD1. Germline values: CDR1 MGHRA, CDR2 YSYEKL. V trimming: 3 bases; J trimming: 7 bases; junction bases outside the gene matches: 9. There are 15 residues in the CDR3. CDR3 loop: CASSQPRDRVFGYTF. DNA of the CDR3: TGCGCCAGCAGCCAGCCCCGGGACAGGGTGTTTGGCTACACCTTC.

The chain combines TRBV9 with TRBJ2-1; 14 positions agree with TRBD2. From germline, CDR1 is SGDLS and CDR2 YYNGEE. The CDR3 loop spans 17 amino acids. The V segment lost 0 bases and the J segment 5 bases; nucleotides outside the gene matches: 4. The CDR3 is CASSVAPGLAGDNEQFF. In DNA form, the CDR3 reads TGTGCCAGCAGCGTAGCACCGGGACTAGCGGGAGACAATGAGCAGTTCTTC.

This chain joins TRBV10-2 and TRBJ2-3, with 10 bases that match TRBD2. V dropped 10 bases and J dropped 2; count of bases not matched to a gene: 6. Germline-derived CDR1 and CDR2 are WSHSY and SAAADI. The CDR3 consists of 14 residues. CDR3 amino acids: CATLLAGYTDTQYF. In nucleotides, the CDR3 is TGCGCCACCCTACTAGCGGGGTACACAGATACGCAGTATTTT.

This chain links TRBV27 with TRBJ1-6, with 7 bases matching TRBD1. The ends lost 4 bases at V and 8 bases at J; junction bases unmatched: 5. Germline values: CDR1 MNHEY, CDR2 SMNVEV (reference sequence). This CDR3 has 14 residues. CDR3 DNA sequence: TGTGCCAGCAGTTCAAGACAGGGTGATTCACCCCTCCACTTT. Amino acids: CASSSRQGDSPLHF.

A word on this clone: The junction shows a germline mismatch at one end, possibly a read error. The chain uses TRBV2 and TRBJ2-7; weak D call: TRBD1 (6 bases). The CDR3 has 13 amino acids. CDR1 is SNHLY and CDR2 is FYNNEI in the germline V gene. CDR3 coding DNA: TGTGCCACTTCCCCCGGGGACATCGGAGATTCTTGTTTC. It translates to CATSPGDIGDSCF.

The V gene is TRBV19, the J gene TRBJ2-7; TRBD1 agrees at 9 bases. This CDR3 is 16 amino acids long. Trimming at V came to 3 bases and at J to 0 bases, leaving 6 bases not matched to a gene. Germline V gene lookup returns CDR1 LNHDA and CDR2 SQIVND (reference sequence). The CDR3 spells CASSITGQGFSYEQYF. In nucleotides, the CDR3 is TGTGCCAGTAGTATCACGGGACAGGGATTCTCCTACGAGCAGTACTTC.

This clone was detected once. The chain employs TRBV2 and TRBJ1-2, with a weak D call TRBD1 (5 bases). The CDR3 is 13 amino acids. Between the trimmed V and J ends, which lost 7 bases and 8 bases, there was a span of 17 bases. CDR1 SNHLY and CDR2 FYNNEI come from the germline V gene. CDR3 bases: TGTGCCAGCATCCAAGGGACCCATAGAGGCTACACCTTC. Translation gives CASIQGTHRGYTF.

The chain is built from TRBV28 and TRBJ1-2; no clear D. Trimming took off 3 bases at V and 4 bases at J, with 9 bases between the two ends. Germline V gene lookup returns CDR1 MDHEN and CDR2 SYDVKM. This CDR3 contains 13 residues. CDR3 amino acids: CASSLSTFYGYTF. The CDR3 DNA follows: TGTGCCAGCAGTTTGAGTACATTCTATGGCTACACCTTC.

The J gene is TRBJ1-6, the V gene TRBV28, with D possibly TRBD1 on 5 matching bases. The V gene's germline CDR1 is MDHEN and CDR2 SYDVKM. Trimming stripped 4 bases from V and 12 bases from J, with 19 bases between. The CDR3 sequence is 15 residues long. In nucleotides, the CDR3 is TGTGCCAGCAGTTCCCCTGGGGCCCCGCGCGGACCCCTCCACTTT. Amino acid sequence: CASSSPGAPRGPLHF.

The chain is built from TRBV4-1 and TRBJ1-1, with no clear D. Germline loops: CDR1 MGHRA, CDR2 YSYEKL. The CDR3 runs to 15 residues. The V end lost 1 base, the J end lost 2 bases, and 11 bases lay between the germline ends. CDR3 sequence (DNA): TGCGCCAGCAGCCAAGGCGCCAGCTATAACACTGAAGCTTTCTTT. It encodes CASSQGASYNTEAFF.

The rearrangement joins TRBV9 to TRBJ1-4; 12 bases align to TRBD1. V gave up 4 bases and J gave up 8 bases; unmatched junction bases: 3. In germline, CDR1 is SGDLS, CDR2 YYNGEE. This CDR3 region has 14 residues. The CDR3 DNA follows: TGTGCCAGCAGCCGGGACAGGGGGCGGGAAAAACTGTTTTTT. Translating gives CASSRDRGREKLFF.

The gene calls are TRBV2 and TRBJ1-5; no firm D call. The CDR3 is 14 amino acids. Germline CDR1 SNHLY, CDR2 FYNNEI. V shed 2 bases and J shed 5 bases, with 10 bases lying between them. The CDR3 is CASSEIGGDQPQHF. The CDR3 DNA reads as TGTGCCAGCAGTGAAATCGGAGGCGATCAGCCCCAGCATTTT.